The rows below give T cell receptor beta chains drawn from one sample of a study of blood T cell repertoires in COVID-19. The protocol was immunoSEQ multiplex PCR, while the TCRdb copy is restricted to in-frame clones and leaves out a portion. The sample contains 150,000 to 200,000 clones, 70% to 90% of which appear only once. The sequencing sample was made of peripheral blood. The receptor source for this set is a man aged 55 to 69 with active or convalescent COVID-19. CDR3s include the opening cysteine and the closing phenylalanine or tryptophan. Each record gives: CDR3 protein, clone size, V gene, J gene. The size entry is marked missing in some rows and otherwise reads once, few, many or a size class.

cdr3_aa: CASSSTGGKGGELFF; clone_size: NA; v_call: TRBV7-6; j_call: TRBJ2-2
cdr3_aa: CASSFSGTSGGEQYF; clone_size: NA; v_call: TRBV6-5; j_call: TRBJ2-7
cdr3_aa: CASRDRVLTDTQYF; clone_size: NA; v_call: TRBV6-5; j_call: TRBJ2-3
cdr3_aa: CASSANRVGYTF; clone_size: NA; v_call: TRBV19; j_call: TRBJ1-2
cdr3_aa: CASSLGGQMKSYGYTF; clone_size: once; v_call: TRBV7-2; j_call: TRBJ1-2
cdr3_aa: CASSLGTGISYEQYF; clone_size: NA; v_call: TRBV5-1; j_call: TRBJ2-7
cdr3_aa: CASSYSRDRGNYEQYF; clone_size: NA; v_call: TRBV6-5; j_call: TRBJ2-7
cdr3_aa: CASSLRGRILDTEAFF; clone_size: few; v_call: TRBV5-6; j_call: TRBJ1-1
cdr3_aa: CASSLRLAGSTDTQYF; clone_size: NA; v_call: TRBV5-4; j_call: TRBJ2-3
cdr3_aa: CASSSSSYEQYF; clone_size: NA; v_call: TRBV10-1; j_call: TRBJ2-7
cdr3_aa: CATSPQVYEEQYF; clone_size: NA; v_call: TRBV27; j_call: TRBJ2-7
cdr3_aa: CASSLDGWTGLYEQYF; clone_size: NA; v_call: TRBV11-2; j_call: TRBJ2-7
cdr3_aa: CASSLLGALPDTQYF; clone_size: NA; v_call: TRBV18; j_call: TRBJ2-3
cdr3_aa: CASSILAGTYNEQFF; clone_size: NA; v_call: TRBV19; j_call: TRBJ2-1
cdr3_aa: CASSEPGQGAGGYTF; clone_size: NA; v_call: TRBV6-1; j_call: TRBJ1-2
cdr3_aa: CASSQPYRGQRNTEAFF; clone_size: NA; v_call: TRBV23-1; j_call: TRBJ1-1
cdr3_aa: CATSRSPGASGNTIYF; clone_size: NA; v_call: TRBV15; j_call: TRBJ1-3
cdr3_aa: CASSSMRQSEAFF; clone_size: NA; v_call: TRBV11-2; j_call: TRBJ1-1
cdr3_aa: CATRATGEDYGYTF; clone_size: NA; v_call: TRBV24-1; j_call: TRBJ1-2
cdr3_aa: CASSSDRLPNEKLFF; clone_size: NA; v_call: TRBV5-5; j_call: TRBJ1-4
cdr3_aa: CASSQLDRDSQPQHF; clone_size: NA; v_call: TRBV11-2; j_call: TRBJ1-5
cdr3_aa: CASSINPWNRGLYTEAFF; clone_size: NA; v_call: TRBV19; j_call: TRBJ1-1
cdr3_aa: CASGASGGPNEQFF; clone_size: NA; v_call: TRBV2; j_call: TRBJ2-1
cdr3_aa: CASSLRRGLNTEAFF; clone_size: NA; v_call: TRBV7-9; j_call: TRBJ1-1
cdr3_aa: CASSSVRGAGELFF; clone_size: NA; v_call: TRBV11-2; j_call: TRBJ2-2
cdr3_aa: CASSPGVPSGKETQYF; clone_size: few; v_call: TRBV18; j_call: TRBJ2-5
cdr3_aa: CASSSTSSQETQYF; clone_size: NA; v_call: TRBV7-3; j_call: TRBJ2-5
cdr3_aa: CATSDITGQGVSSGELFF; clone_size: NA; v_call: TRBV24-1; j_call: TRBJ2-2
cdr3_aa: CATSVGTGSSDTQYF; clone_size: NA; v_call: TRBV24-1; j_call: TRBJ2-3
cdr3_aa: CASSEGTSGVAYEQYF; clone_size: NA; v_call: TRBV9; j_call: TRBJ2-7
cdr3_aa: CASSSGGINNYGYTF; clone_size: NA; v_call: TRBV5-4; j_call: TRBJ1-2
cdr3_aa: CASTDSLNTEAFF; clone_size: NA; v_call: TRBV6-5; j_call: TRBJ1-1
cdr3_aa: CASSPQGLASGENTEAFF; clone_size: NA; v_call: TRBV7-9; j_call: TRBJ1-1
cdr3_aa: CASNRQHQETQYF; clone_size: NA; v_call: TRBV6-5; j_call: TRBJ2-5